The T cell receptor (beta chain) under discussion was sequenced for a study of control samples from healthy donors and cancer patients. The table came from immunoSEQ multiplex PCR; TCRdb's copy has only in-frame clones and leaves some out. The sample contains roughly 150,000 clones, almost 90% of which appear only once. Germline CDR1 reads GTSNPN; CDR2 reads SVGIG (reference sequence). The CDR3 contains 15 residues. V lost 6 bases to trimming and J lost 3 bases, with 19 bases between them. The chain has TRBV30 and TRBJ2-3; D perhaps matches TRBD1 (6 bases). The receptor was isolated from a man aged 18-30 years in good health. Specimen: blood. As DNA, the CDR3 is TGTGCCTGTATCGGACCAGGGGCAGGAACAGATACGCAGTATTTT. Residues: CACIGPGAGTDTQYF.